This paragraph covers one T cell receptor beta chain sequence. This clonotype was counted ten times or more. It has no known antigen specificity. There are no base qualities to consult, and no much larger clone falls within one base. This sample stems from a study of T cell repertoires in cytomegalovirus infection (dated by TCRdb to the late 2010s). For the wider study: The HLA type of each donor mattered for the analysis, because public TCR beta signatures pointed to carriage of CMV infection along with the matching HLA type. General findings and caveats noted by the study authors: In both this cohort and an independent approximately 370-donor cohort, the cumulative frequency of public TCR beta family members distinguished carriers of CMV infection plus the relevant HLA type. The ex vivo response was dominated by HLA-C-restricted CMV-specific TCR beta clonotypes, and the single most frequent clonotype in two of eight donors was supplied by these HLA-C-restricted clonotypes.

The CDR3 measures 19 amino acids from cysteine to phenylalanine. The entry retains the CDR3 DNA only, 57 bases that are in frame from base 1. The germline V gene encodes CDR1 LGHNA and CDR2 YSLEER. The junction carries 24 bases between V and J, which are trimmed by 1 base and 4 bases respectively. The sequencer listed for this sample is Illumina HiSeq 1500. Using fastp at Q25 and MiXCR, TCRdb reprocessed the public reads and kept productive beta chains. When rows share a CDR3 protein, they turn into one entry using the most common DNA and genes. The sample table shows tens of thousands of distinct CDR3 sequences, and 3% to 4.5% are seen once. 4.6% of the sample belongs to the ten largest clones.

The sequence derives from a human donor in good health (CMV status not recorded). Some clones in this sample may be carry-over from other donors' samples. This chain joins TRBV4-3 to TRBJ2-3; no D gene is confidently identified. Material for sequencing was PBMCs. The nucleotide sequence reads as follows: TGCGCCAGCAGCCAAGTGCCACTCGCGTCCTCCCCCCTCGCAGATACGCAGTATTTT. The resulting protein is CASSQVPLASSPLADTQYF.